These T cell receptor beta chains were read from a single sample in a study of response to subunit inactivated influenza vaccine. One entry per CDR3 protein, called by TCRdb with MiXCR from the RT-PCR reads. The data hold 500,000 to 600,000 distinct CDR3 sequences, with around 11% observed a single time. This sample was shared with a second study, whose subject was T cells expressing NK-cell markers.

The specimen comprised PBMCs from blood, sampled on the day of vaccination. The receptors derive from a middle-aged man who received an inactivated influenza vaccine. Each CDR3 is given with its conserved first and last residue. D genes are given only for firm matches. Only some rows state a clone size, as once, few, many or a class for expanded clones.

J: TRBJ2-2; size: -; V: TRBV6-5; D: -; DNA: TGTGCCAGCAGTTACTCAGAGGGAGTGGAGACCGGGGAGCTGTTTTTT; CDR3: CASSYSEGVETGELFF
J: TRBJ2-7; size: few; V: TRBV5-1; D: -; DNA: TGCGCCAGCAGCTTGGAGCCGGGGTCTCTGGGCTACGAGCAGTACTTC; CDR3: CASSLEPGSLGYEQYF
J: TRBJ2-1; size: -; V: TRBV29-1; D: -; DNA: TGCAGCGTTTCTAAGACAGTTGAGCAGTTCTTC; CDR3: CSVSKTVEQFF
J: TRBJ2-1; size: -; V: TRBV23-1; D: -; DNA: TGCGCCAGCAGTCAAGTACAGGCGTGCGTCCCCTACAATGAGCAGTTCTTC; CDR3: CASSQVQACVPYNEQFF
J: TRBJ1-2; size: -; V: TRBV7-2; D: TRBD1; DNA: TGTGCCAGCAGCTTTGCCAGTCAGGGGGCGAGAAGCTACACCTTC; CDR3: CASSFASQGARSYTF
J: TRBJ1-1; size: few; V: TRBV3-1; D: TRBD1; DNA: TGTGCCAGCAGCCCATCGACAGGGTACAGCACTGAAGCTTTCTTT; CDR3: CASSPSTGYSTEAFF
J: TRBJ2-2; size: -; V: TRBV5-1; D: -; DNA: TGCGCCAGCAGCTTGATCCCGCCTTCCGCAACCGGGGAGCTGTTTTTT; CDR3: CASSLIPPSATGELFF
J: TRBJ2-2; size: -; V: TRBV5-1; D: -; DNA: TGCGCCAGTTCCTCTAGGTACACCGGGAAGCTGTTTTTT; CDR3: CASSSRYTGKLFF
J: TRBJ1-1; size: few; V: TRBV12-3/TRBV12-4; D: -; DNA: TGTGCCAGCAAACCCAGAGCCGTGAACACTGAAGCTTTCTTT; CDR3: CASKPRAVNTEAFF
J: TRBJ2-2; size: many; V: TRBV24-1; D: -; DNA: TGTGCCACCCGCGGGGCAGCGAACACCGGGGAGCTGTTTTTT; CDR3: CATRGAANTGELFF
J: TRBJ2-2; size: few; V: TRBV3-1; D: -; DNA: TGTGCCAGCAGCCAAGATCTGGCAGGCACCGGGGAGCTGTTTTTT; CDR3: CASSQDLAGTGELFF
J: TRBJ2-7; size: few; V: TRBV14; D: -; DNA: TGTGCCAGCAGCCAAGATCTATTTTACGAGCAGTACTTC; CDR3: CASSQDLFYEQYF
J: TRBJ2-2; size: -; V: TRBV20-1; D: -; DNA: TGCAGTGCGGGAAGTGGGGCCGGGGAGCTGTTTTTT; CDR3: CSAGSGAGELFF
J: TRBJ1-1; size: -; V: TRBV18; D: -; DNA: TGTGCCAGCTCACCTACGCTATCGGGCACTGAAGCTTTCTTT; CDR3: CASSPTLSGTEAFF
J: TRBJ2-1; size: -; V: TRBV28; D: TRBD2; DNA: TGTGCCAGCAGTACCTCAAGACTAGCGGGGGGGCCCCCCTACAATGAGCAGTTCTTC; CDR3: CASSTSRLAGGPPYNEQFF
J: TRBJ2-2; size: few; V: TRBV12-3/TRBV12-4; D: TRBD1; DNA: TGTGCCAGCAGTCGACAGGGACCCACCGGGGAGCTGTTTTTT; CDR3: CASSRQGPTGELFF
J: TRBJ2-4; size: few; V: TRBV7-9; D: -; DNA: TGTGCCAGCAGCTTAGGGGGCAGCGATCAGTACTTC; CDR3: CASSLGGSDQYF
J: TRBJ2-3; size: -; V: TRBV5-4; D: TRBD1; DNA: TGTGCCAGCAGCCCAGGGGGTACCACTAGCACAGATACGCAGTATTTT; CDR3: CASSPGGTTSTDTQYF
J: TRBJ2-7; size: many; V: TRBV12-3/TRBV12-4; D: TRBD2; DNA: TGTGCCAGCAGTTTAGGGCTAGCGGCCTACGAGCAGTACTTC; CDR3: CASSLGLAAYEQYF
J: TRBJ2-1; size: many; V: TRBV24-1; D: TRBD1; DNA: TGTGCCACCAGTCACCCCGCCGGGACAGGATACAATGAGCAGTTCTTC; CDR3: CATSHPAGTGYNEQFF
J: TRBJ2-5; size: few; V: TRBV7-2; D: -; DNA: TGTGCCAGCAGCTTACTCAGGGGCCGGGAGACCCAGTACTTC; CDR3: CASSLLRGRETQYF
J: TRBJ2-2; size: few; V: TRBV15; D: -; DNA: TGTGCCACCAGCAGAGAACTGCAAACGCTGACTGGGGAGCTGTTTTTT; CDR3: CATSRELQTLTGELFF
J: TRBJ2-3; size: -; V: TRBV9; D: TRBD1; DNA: TGTGCCAGCAGCGTAGGCACTCCAGGGGGAGATACGCAGTATTTT; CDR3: CASSVGTPGGDTQYF
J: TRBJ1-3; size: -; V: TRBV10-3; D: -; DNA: TGTGCCATCAGTGAGTCACTCCGCAGGGGCTCTGGAAACACCATATATTTT; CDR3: CAISESLRRGSGNTIYF
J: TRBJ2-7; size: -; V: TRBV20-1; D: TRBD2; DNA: TGCAGTGCTAGATTAGCGGGGACTCCCGAGCAGTACTTC; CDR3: CSARLAGTPEQYF
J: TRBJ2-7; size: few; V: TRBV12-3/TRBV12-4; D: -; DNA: TGTGCCAGCAGTTTAGGTTTCAGGGGCTACGAGCAGTACTTC; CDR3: CASSLGFRGYEQYF
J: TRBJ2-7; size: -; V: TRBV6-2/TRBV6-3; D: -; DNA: TGTGCCAGCAGGCCGGTTATGCACTACGAGCAGTACTTC; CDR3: CASRPVMHYEQYF
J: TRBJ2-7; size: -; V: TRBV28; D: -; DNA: TGTGCCAGCAGTTTGGGTGTAGTCGAGCAGTACTTC; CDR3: CASSLGVVEQYF
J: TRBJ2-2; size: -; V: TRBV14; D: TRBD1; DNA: TGTGCCAGCAGCCAATTGAGGGACAGGCCCCACACCGGGGAGCTGTTTTTT; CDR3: CASSQLRDRPHTGELFF
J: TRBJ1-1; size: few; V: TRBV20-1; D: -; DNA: TGCAGTGCTAGAAGACAGAGGTCCACTGAAGCTTTCTTT; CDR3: CSARRQRSTEAFF
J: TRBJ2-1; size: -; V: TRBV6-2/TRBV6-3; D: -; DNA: TGTGCCAGCAGGAAGACTAGGAATGAGCAGTTCTTC; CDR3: CASRKTRNEQFF
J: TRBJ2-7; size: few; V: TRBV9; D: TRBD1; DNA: TGTGCCAGCAGCTCGGGACAGGGCAACGTCGAGCAGTACTTC; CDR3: CASSSGQGNVEQYF
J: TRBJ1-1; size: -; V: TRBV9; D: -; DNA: TGTGCCAGCAGCGCATCGGGGGGACCCACGAACACTGAAGCTTTCTTT; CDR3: CASSASGGPTNTEAFF
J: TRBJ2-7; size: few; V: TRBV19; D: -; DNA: TGTGCCAGTAGTATCGATTCGGGTTTCTACGAGCAGTACTTC; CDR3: CASSIDSGFYEQYF
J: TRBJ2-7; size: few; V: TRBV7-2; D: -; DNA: TGTGCCAGCAGCTTAGTATCTGACTCAAGCTCCTACGAGCAGTACTTC; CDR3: CASSLVSDSSSYEQYF
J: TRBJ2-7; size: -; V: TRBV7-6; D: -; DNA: TGTGCCAGCAGCCCCACTCGGGTGGCCCTTTACGAGCAGTACTTC; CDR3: CASSPTRVALYEQYF
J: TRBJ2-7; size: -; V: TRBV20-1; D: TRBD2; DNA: TGCAGTGCTGGAGGACTAGGCGACTACGAGCAGTACTTC; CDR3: CSAGGLGDYEQYF
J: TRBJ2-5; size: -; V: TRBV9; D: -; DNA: TGTGCCAGCAGCGTCGACCACCAAGAGACCCAGTACTTC; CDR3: CASSVDHQETQYF
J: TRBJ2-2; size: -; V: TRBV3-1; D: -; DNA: TGTGCCAGCAGCCAAGGACAGGTCACCGGGGAGCTGTTTTTT; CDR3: CASSQGQVTGELFF
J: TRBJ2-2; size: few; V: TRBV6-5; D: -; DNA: TGTGCCAGCAGTTACTCCCCGTATGGGGGCACCGGGGAGCTGTTTTTT; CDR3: CASSYSPYGGTGELFF
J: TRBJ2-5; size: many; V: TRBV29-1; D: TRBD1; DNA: TGCAGCGTCCGGGGGACAGGCGGGGAGACCCAGTACTTC; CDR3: CSVRGTGGETQYF
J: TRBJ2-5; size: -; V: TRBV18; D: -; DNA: TGTGCCAGCTCACCACCCGTTAAGGAGACCCAGTACTTC; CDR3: CASSPPVKETQYF
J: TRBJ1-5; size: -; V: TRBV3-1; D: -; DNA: TGTGCCAGCAGCCTCGATTCCTCACGTCAGCCCCAGCATTTT; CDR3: CASSLDSSRQPQHF
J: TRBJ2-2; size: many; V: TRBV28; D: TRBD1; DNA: TGTGCCAGCAGTTTTTGGACTGACAGGGGGAACACCGGGGAGCTGTTTTTT; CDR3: CASSFWTDRGNTGELFF
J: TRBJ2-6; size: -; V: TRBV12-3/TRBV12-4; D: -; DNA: TGTGCCACAGGGGGGGAAGGGGCCAACGTCCTGACTTTC; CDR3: CATGGEGANVLTF
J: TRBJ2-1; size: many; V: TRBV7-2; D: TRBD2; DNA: TGTGCCAGCAGCTTGACTAGCGGGAGGCACAATGAGCAGTTCTTC; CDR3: CASSLTSGRHNEQFF
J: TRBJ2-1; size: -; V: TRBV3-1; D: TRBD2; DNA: TGTGCCAGCAGCCAAGATCGGGCTAGCGGGGGCGATGAGCAGTTCTTC; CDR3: CASSQDRASGGDEQFF
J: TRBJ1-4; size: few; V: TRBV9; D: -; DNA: TGTGCCAGCAGCGTAGCTTCCGGTCTGAATAATGAAAAACTGTTTTTT; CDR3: CASSVASGLNNEKLFF
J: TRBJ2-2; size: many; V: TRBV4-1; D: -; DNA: TGCGCCAGCAGCGGGGAGCAGGGAAAGGGATACACCGGGGAGCTGTTTTTT; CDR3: CASSGEQGKGYTGELFF